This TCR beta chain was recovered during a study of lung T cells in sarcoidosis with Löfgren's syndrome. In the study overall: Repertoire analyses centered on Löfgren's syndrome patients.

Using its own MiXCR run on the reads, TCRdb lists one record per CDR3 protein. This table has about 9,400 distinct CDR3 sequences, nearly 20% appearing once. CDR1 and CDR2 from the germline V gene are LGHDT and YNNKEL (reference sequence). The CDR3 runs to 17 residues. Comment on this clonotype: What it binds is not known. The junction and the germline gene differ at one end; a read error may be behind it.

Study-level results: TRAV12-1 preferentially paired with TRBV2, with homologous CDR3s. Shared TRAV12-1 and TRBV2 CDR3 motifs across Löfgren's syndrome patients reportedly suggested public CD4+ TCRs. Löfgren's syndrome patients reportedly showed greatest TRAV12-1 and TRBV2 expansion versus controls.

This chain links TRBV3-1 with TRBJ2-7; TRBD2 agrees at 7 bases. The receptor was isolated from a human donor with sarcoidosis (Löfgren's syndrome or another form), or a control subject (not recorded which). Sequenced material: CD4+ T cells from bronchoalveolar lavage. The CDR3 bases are TGTGCCAGCAGCCACCCCCCGGGAGCGGGACCGTCCTACGAGCGGTACTTC. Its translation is CASSHPPGAGPSYERYF.